The count of the clone carrying this T cell receptor (beta chain) is one. Its specificity is not known. This sample is part of a study of T cell responses to AZD1222 COVID-19 vaccine. Pooling covered second doses at about 4 or about 12 weeks. Sequencing was performed with immunoSEQ multiplex PCR; in TCRdb, only in-frame clones are kept and a portion is missing. The sample lists under 150,000 clones; roughly 90% were seen once. Study results and limitations: Among the donors, most were white British and more were female, and clonal diversity was possibly underestimated. Regions 160-218 and 743-854 dominated among vaccine-associated CD4 TCRs spanning spike. In the spike-specific TCR repertoire, nearly half reportedly target unmutated variant regions.

Germline CDR1 LNHDA, CDR2 SQIVND (reference sequence). V lost 4 bases to trimming and J lost 0 bases, with 10 bases between them. The CDR3 contains 15 residues. The source material was peripheral blood, sampled 28 days after the second AZD1222 dose. V and J are TRBV19 and TRBJ1-3; D perhaps matches TRBD1 (5 bases). The receptor was derived from an adult who received the AZD1222 COVID-19 vaccine. The CDR3 DNA reads as TGTGCCAGTAGTACTGGGACGGACTCTGGAAACACCATATATTTT. Amino acid sequence: CASSTGTDSGNTIYF.